This is a list of T cell receptor beta chains from one sample in a study of cytomegalovirus exposure and HLA in healthy donors. Method: immunoSEQ multiplex PCR; TCRdb's copy keeps in-frame clones and lacks some. The sample records about 120,000 clones, 65% to 85% being singletons. The sample was PBMCs. The receptor source for this set is a woman in her 40s in good health and CMV-seropositive. Both conserved end residues are part of each CDR3. Fields, in order: clone size, J gene, D gene, V gene, CDR3 protein, CDR3 DNA. D genes are given only for firm matches. Clone size is stated in some rows and not others, as once, few, many or a class when expanded.

.	TRBJ1-1	.	TRBV27	CASSFSPNTEAFF	TGTGCCAGCAGTTTTAGCCCGAACACTGAAGCTTTCTTT
.	TRBJ2-7	.	TRBV5-4	CASSLDGGTSYEQYF	TGTGCCAGCAGCTTGGACGGCGGAACCTCCTACGAGCAGTACTTC
.	TRBJ2-2	TRBD1	TRBV7-7	CASSWGQDNTGELFF	TGTGCCAGCAGCTGGGGACAGGACAACACCGGGGAGCTGTTTTTT
.	TRBJ1-2	.	TRBV9	CASSVASRGGYGYTF	TGTGCCAGCAGCGTAGCTTCCAGGGGTGGCTATGGCTACACCTTC
.	TRBJ2-4	TRBD1	TRBV10-2	CASSEQTGGTKNIQYF	TGCGCCAGCAGTGAGCAAACAGGGGGCACCAAAAACATTCAGTACTTC
.	TRBJ2-1	.	TRBV6-5	CASSYSGRDSYNEQFF	TGTGCCAGCAGTTATTCCGGGAGAGACTCCTACAATGAGCAGTTCTTC
.	TRBJ2-7	.	TRBV4-3	CASSQSIADPYEQYF	TGCGCCAGCAGCCAGTCTATAGCGGACCCCTACGAGCAGTACTTC
.	TRBJ2-7	TRBD2	TRBV9	CASSARLAGGLDEQYF	TGTGCCAGCAGCGCCCGACTAGCGGGAGGTCTCGACGAGCAGTACTTC
.	TRBJ1-5	.	TRBV6-5	CASSPQGNQPQHF	TGTGCCAGCAGTCCCCAGGGCAATCAGCCCCAGCATTTT
.	TRBJ1-5	.	TRBV6-6	CASRLGQNSNQPQHF	TGTGCCAGCAGACTCGGACAGAATAGCAATCAGCCCCAGCATTTT
once	TRBJ1-1	.	TRBV6-1	CASSDRVAENTEAFF	TGTGCCAGCAGCGACCGGGTAGCGGAGAACACTGAAGCTTTCTTT
.	TRBJ1-3	TRBD1	TRBV18	CASSPQQGMISGNTIYF	TGTGCCAGCTCACCACAACAGGGGATGATCTCTGGAAACACCATATATTTT
.	TRBJ2-1	TRBD2	TRBV7-2	CASSLRPSGGTNEQFF	TGTGCCAGCAGCTTAAGGCCTAGCGGGGGGACCAATGAGCAGTTCTTC
few	TRBJ1-6	TRBD1	TRBV2	CASQDRGGPNSPLHF	TGTGCCAGCCAGGACAGGGGGGGACCCAATTCACCCCTCCACTTT
.	TRBJ2-1	.	TRBV9	CASSPGYRSSSYNEQFF	TGTGCCAGCAGCCCAGGCTACCGTTCCAGCTCCTACAATGAGCAGTTCTTC
.	TRBJ1-4	TRBD1	TRBV30	CAWTPGQGIREKLFF	TGTGCCTGGACCCCGGGACAGGGTATCCGAGAAAAACTGTTTTTT
.	TRBJ1-5	.	TRBV6-1	CASRIDRPGSPQHF	TGTGCCAGCAGAATCGACAGACCCGGGTCGCCCCAGCATTTT
.	TRBJ1-1	TRBD1	TRBV5-4	CASSLVGQDTEAFF	TGTGCCAGCAGCTTGGTCGGACAGGACACTGAAGCTTTCTTT
.	TRBJ1-4	.	TRBV28	CASNAGGAEKLFF	TGTGCCAGCAACGCGGGTGGTGCTGAAAAACTGTTTTTT
.	TRBJ2-5	TRBD2	TRBV7-2	CASSFNGLAGGETQYF	TGTGCCAGCAGCTTCAACGGACTAGCGGGGGGAGAGACCCAGTACTTC
.	TRBJ1-1	.	TRBV27	CASSLLNYRDTEAFF	TGTGCCAGCAGTTTACTTAACTACAGGGACACTGAAGCTTTCTTT
few	TRBJ2-7	TRBD2	TRBV5-6	CASSSVAGVHYEQYF	TGTGCCAGCAGCTCAGTAGCGGGAGTCCACTACGAGCAGTACTTC
.	TRBJ2-7	.	TRBV5-5	CASSLDHISYEQYF	TGTGCCAGCAGCTTGGACCACATCAGCTACGAGCAGTACTTC
.	TRBJ2-1	.	TRBV6-4	CASSDATGSSYNEQFF	TGTGCCAGCAGTGACGCAACGGGGAGCTCCTACAATGAGCAGTTCTTC
.	TRBJ2-5	.	TRBV29-1	CSCEGVETQYF	TGCAGCTGCGAGGGCGTGGAGACCCAGTACTTC
.	TRBJ1-2	TRBD1	TRBV5-1	CASSLAGQGFGYTF	TGCGCCAGCAGCTTGGCCGGACAGGGATTTGGCTACACCTTC
.	TRBJ1-6	.	TRBV5-1	CASSLQGPGNSPLHF	TGCGCCAGCAGCTTACAGGGTCCGGGGAATTCACCCCTCCACTTT
.	TRBJ2-7	TRBD1	TRBV19	CASSITGTGSNEQYF	TGTGCCAGTAGTATTACCGGGACAGGGAGTAACGAGCAGTACTTC
.	TRBJ2-2	.	TRBV28	CASSLNGGELFF	TGTGCCAGCAGTTTGAACGGCGGGGAGCTGTTTTTT